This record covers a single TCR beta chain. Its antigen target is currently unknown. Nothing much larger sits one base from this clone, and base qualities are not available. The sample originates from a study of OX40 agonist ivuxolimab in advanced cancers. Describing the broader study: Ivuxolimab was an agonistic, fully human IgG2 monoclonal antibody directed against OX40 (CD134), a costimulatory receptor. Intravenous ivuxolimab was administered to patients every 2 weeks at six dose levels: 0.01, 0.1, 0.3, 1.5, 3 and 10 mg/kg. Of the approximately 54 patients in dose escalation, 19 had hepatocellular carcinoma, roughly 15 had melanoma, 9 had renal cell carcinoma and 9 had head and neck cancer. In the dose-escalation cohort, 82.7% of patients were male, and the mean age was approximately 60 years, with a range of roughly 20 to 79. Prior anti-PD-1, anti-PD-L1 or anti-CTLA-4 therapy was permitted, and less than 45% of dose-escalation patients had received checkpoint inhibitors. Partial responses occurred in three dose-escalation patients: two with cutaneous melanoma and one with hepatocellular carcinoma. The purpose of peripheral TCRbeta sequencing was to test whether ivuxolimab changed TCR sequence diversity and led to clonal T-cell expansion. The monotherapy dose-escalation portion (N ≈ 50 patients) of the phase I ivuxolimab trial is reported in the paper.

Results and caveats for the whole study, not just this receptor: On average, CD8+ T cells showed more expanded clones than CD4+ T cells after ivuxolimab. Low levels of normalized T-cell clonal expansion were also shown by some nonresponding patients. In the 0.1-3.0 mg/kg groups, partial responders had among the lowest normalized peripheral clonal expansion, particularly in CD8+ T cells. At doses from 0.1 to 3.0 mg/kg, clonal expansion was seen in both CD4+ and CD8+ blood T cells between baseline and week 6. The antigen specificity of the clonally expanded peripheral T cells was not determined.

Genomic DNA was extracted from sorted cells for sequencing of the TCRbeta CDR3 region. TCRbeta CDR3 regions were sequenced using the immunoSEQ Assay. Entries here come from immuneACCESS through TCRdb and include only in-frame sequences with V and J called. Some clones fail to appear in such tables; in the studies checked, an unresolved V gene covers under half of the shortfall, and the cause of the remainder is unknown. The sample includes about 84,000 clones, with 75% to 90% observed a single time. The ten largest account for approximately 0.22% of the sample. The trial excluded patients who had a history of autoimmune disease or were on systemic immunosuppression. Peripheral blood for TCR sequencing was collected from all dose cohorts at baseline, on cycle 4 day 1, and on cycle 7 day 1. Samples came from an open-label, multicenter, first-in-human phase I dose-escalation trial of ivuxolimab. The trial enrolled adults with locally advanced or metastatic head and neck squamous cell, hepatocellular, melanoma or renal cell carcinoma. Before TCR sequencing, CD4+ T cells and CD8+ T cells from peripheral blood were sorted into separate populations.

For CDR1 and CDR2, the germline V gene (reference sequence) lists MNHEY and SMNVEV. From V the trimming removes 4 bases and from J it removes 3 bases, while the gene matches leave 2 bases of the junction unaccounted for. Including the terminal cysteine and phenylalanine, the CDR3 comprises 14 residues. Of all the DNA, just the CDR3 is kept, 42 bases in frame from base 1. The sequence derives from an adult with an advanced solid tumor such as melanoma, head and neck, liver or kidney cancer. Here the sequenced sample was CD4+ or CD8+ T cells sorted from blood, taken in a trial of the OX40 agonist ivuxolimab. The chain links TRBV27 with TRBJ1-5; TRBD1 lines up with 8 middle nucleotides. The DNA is TGTGCCAGCAGTTCGGGACAGGTCAATCAGCCCCAGCATTTT. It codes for CASSSGQVNQPQHF.